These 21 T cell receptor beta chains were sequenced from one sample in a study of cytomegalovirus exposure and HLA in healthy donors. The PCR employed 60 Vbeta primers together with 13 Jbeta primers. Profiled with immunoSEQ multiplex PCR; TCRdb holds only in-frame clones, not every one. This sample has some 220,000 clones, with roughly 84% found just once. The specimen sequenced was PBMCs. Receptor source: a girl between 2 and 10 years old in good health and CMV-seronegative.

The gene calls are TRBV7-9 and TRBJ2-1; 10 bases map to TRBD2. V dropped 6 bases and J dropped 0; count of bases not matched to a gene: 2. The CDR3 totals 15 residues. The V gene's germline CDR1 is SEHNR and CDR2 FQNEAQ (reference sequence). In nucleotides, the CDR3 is TGTGCCAGCAGACCTAGCGGGAGCTCCTACAATGAGCAGTTCTTC. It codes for CASRPSGSSYNEQFF.

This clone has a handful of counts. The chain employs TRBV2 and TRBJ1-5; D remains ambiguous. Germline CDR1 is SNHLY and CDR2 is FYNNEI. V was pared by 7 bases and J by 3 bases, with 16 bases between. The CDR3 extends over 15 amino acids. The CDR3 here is CASTIQARVNQPQHF. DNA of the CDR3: TGTGCCAGCACGATCCAGGCCCGCGTCAATCAGCCCCAGCATTTT.

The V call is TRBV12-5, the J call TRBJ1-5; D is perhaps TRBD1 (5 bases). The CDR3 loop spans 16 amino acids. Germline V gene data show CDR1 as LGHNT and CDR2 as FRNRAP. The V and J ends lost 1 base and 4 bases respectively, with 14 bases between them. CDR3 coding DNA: TGTGCTAGTGGTTTGGAGGGGACTTACGGGAATCAGCCCCAGCATTTT. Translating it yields CASGLEGTYGNQPQHF.

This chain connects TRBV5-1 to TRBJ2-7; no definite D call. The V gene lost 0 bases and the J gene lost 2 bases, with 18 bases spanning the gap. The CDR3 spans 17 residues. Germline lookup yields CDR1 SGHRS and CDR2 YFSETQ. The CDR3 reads CASSLEPATDIPYEQYF. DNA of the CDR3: TGCGCCAGCAGCTTGGAGCCAGCCACCGACATACCCTACGAGCAGTACTTC.

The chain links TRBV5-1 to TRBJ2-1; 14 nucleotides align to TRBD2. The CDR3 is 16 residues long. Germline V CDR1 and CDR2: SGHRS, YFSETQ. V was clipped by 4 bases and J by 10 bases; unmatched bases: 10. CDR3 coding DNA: TGCGCCAGCAGCCCTACGGGACTAGCGGGAGCTGGCGAGCAGTTCTTC. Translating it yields CASSPTGLAGAGEQFF.

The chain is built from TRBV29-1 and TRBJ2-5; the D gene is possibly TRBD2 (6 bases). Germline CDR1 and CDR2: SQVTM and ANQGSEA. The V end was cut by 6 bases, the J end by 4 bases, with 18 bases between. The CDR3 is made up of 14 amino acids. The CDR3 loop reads CSVAPRLGIETQYF. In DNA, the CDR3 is TGCAGCGTAGCCCCACGACTAGGTATAGAGACCCAGTACTTC.

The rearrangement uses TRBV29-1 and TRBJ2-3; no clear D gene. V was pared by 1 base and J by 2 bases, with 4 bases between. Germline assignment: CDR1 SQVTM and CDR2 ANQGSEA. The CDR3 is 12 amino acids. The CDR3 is CSVEVYTDTQYF. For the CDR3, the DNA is TGCAGCGTTGAAGTTTACACAGATACGCAGTATTTT.

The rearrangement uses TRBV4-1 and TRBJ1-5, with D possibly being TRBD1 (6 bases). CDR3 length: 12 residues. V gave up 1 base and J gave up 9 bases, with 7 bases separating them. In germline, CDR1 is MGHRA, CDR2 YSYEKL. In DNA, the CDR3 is TGCGCCAGCAGCCAAGGCAGGGGGCCCCAGCATTTT. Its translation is CASSQGRGPQHF.

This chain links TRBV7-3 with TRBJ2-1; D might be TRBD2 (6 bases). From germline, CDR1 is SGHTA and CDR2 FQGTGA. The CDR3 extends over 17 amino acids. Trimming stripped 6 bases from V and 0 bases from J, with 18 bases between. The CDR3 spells CASRKTAVGGSYNEQFF. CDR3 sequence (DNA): TGTGCCAGCAGGAAAACAGCGGTCGGGGGCTCCTACAATGAGCAGTTCTTC.

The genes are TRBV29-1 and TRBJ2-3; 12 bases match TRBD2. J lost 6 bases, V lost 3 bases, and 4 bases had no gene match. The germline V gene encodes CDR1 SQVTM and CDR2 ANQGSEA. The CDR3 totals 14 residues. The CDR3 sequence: CSVEASGRVDTQYF. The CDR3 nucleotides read TGCAGCGTTGAGGCTAGCGGGAGGGTGGATACGCAGTATTTT.

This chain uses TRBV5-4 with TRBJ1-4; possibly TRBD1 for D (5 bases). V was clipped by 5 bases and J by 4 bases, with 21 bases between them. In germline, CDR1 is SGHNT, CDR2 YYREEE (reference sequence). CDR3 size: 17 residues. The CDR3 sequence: CASSLPGLRGGNEKLFF. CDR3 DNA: TGTGCCAGCAGTTTACCGGGACTCAGAGGAGGTAATGAAAAACTGTTTTTT.

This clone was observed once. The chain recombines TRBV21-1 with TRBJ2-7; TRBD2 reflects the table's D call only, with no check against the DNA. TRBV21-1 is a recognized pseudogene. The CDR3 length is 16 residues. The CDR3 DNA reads TGTGCCAGCAGCAAAAGGACGGTCAGGGAGGACTACGAGCAGTACTTC. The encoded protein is CASSKRTVREDYEQYF.

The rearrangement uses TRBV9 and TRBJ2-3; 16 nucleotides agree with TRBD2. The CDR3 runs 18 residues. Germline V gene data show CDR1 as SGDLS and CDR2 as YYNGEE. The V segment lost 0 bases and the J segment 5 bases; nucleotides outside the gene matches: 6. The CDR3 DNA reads TGTGCCAGCAGCGTAGTGGGACTAGCGGGAGGGATTATAGATACGCAGTATTTT. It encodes CASSVVGLAGGIIDTQYF.

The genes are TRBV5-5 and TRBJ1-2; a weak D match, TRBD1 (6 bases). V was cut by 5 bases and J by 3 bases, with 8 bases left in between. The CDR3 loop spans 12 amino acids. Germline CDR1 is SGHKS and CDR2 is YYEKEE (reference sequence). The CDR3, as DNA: TGTGCCAGCAGTTACAGGGACTATGGCTACACCTTC. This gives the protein CASSYRDYGYTF.

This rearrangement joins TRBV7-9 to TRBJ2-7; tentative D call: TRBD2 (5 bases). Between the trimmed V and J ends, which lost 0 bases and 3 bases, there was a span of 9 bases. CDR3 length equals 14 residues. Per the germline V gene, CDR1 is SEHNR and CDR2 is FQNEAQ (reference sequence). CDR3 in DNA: TGTGCCAGCAGCTTAGCGGGGAGCTACTACGAGCAGTACTTC. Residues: CASSLAGSYYEQYF.

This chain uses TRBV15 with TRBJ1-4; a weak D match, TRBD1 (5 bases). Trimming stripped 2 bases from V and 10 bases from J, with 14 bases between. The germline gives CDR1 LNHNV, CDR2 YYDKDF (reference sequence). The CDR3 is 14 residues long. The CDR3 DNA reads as TGTGCCACCAGCAGATGGGGGGTGGGGACAAAACTGTTTTTT. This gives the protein CATSRWGVGTKLFF. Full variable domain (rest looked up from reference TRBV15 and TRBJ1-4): DAMVIQNPRYQVTQFGKPVTLSCSQTLNHNVMYWYQQKSSQAPKLLFHYYDKDFNNEADTPDNFQSRRPNTSFCFLDIRSPGLGDTAMYLCATSRWGVGTKLFFGSGTQLSVL.

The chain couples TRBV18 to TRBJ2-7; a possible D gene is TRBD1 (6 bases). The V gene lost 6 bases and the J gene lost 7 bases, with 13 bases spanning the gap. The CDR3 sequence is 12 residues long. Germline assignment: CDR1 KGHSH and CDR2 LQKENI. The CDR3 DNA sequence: TGTGCCAGCTCGGCAGGGGTAGGGGAGCAGTACTTC. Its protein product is CASSAGVGEQYF.

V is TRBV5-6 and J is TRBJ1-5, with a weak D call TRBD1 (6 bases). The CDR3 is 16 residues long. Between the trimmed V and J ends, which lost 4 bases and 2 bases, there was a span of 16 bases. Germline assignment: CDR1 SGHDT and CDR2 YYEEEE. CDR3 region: CASSGGTGHRNQPQHF. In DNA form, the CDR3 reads TGTGCCAGCAGCGGAGGTACAGGGCATCGCAATCAGCCCCAGCATTTT.

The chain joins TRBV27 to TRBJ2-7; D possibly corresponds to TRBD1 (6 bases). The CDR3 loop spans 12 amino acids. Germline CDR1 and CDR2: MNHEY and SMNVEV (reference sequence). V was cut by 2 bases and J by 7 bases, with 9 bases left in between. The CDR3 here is CASSLIGGEQYF. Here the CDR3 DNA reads TGTGCCAGCAGTTTAATAGGGGGAGAGCAGTACTTC.

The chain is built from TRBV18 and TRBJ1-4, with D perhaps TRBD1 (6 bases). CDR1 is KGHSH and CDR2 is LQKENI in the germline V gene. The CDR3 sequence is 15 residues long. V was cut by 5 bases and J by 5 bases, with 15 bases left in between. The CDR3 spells CASSNWGQQNEKLFF. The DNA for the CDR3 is TGTGCCAGCTCAAATTGGGGACAACAGAATGAAAAACTGTTTTTT.

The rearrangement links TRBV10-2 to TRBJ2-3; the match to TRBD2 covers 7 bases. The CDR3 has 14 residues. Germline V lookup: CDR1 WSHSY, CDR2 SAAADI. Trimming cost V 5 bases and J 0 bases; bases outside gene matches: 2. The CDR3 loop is CASSHSGSTDTQYF. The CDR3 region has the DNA TGCGCCAGCAGTCATAGCGGGAGCACAGATACGCAGTATTTT.